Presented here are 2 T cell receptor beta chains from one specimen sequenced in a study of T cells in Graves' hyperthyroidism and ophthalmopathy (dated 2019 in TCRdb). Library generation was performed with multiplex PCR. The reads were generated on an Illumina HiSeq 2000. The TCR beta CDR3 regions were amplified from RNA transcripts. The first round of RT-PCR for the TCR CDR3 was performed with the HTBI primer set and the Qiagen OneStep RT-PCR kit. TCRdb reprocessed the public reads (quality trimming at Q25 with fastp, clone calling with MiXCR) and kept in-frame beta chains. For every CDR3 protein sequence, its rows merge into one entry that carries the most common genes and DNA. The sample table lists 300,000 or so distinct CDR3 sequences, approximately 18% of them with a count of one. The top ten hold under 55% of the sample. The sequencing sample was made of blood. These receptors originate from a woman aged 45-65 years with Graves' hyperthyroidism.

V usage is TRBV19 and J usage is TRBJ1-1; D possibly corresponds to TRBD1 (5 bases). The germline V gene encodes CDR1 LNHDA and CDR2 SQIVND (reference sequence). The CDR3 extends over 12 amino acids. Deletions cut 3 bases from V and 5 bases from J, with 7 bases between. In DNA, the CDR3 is TGTGCCAGTAGTATGTGGGGGACTGAAGCTTTCTTT. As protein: CASSMWGTEAFF.

CDR3 region: CSASSPGQGSNTEAFF. The CDR3 DNA reads TGCAGTGCTAGTAGTCCAGGACAGGGATCCAACACTGAAGCTTTCTTT. The chain joins TRBV20-1 to TRBJ1-1; 8 nucleotides align to TRBD1. The CDR3 has 16 amino acids. Trimming removed 3 bases from V and 2 bases from J; junction bases left unmatched: 11. CDR1 DFQATT and CDR2 SNEGSKA come from the germline V gene (reference sequence).